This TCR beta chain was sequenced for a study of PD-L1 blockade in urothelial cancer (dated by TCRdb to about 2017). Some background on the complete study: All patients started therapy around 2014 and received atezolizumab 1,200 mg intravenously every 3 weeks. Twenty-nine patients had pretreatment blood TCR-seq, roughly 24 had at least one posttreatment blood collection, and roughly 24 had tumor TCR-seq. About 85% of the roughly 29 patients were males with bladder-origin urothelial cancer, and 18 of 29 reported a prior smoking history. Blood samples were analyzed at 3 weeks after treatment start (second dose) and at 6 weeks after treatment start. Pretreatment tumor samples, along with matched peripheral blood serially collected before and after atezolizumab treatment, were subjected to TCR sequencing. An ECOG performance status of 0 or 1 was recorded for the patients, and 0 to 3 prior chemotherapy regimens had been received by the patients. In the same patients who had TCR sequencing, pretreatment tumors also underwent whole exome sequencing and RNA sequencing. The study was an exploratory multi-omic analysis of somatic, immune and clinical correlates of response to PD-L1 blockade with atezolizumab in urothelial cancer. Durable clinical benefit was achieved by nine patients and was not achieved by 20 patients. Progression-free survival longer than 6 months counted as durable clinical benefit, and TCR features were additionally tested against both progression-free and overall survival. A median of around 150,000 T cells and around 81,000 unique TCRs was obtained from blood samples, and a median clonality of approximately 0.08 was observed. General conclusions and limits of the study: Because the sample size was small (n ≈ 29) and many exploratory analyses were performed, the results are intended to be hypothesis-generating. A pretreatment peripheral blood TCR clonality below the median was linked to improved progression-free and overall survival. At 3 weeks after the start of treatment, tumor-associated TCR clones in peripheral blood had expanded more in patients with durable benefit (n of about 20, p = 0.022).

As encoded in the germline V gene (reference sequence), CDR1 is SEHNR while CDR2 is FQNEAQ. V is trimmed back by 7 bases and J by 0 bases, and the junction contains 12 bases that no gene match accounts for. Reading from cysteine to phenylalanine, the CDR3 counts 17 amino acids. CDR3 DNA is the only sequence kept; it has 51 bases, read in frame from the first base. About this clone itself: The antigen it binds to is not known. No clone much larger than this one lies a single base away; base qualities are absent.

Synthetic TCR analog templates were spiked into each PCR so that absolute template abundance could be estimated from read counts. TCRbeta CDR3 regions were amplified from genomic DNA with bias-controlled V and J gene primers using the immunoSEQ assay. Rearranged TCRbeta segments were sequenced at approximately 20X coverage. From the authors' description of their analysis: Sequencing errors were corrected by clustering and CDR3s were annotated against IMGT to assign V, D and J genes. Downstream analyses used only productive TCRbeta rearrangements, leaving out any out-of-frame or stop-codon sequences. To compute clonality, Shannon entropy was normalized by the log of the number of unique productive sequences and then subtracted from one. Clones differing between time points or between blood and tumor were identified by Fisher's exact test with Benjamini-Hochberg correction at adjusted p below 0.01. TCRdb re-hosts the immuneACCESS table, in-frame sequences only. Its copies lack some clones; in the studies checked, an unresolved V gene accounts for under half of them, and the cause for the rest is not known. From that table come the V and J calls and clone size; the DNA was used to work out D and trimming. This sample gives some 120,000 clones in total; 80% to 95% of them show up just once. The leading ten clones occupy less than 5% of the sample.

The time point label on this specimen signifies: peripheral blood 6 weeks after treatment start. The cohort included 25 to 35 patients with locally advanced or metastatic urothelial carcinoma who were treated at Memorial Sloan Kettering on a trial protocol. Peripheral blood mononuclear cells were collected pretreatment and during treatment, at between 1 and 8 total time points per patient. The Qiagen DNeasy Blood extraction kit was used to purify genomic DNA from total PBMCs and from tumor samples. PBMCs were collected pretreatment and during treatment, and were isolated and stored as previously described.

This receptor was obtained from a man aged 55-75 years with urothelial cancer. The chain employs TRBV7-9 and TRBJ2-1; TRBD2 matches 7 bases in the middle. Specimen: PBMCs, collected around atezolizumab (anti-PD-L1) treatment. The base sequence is TGTGCCAGCATCAGATGGATAGCGGGTCCCTCCTACAATGAGCAGTTCTTC. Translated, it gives CASIRWIAGPSYNEQFF. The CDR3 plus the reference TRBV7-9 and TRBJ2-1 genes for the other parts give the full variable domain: DTGVSQNPRHKITKRGQNVTFRCDPISEHNRLYWYRQTLGQGPEFLTYFQNEAQLEKSRLLSDRFSAERPKGSFSTLEIQRTEQGDSAMYLCASIRWIAGPSYNEQFFGPGTRLTVL.